This entry describes one T cell receptor beta chain. These data are taken from a study of blood T cell repertoires in COVID-19. Study-wide background: The United States, Italy and Spain supplied acute and convalescent COVID-19 samples. In each case, the material was cDNA or gDNA derived from T cells, B-cell-depleted T cells, or PBMCs.

Methods used by the authors: Scientists estimated how many nucleated cells there were by amplifying reference gene primers. Only in-frame clones appear in the TCRdb table, and some are missing; sequencing was by immunoSEQ multiplex PCR. Clone size and V and J calls were adopted from that table, with D and trimming inferred from the DNA. The sample consists of approximately 37,000 clones, around 85% of them appearing once. Germline-derived CDR1 and CDR2 are SGHKS and YYEKEE (reference sequence). The V end was cut by 0 bases, the J end by 5 bases, with 8 bases between. The CDR3 loop spans 13 amino acids.

This sequence originates from a man aged 55 to 69 with active or convalescent COVID-19. Source material: peripheral blood. The chain employs TRBV5-5 and TRBJ1-2; D is unresolved. The CDR3 DNA is TGTGCCAGCAGCTTGGGGTTACGGTATGGCTACACCTTC. Translation gives CASSLGLRYGYTF.